The sequence of this T cell receptor (beta chain) was determined in a study of blood T cell repertoires in COVID-19. Study overall: The origin of the acute and convalescent COVID-19 samples was the United States, Italy and Spain. From T cells, B-cell-depleted T cells, or PBMCs came the material, which was cDNA or gDNA.

Original handling: Amplification with reference gene primers provided the estimates of nucleated cell counts. Repertoires were generated with immunoSEQ multiplex PCR, while TCRdb's copy carries only in-frame clones and drops some. From that table come the V and J calls and clone size; the DNA was used to work out D and trimming. Of around 240,000 clones in the sample, approximately 84% are singletons; the top ten hold around 0.89%. Germline V gene lookup returns CDR1 LGHNA and CDR2 YSLEER. J was trimmed by 6 bases and V by 5 bases; bases with no gene match: 6. This CDR3 spans 13 amino acids. This rearrangement joins TRBV4-3 to TRBJ1-1, with 7 bases lining up with TRBD1. The sequence was obtained from a man aged 35-49 years with acute or convalescent COVID-19. Sequencing input: peripheral blood. The CDR3: CASSSTGFAEAFF. The DNA for the CDR3 is TGCGCCAGCAGCTCGACAGGGTTCGCTGAAGCTTTCTTT.